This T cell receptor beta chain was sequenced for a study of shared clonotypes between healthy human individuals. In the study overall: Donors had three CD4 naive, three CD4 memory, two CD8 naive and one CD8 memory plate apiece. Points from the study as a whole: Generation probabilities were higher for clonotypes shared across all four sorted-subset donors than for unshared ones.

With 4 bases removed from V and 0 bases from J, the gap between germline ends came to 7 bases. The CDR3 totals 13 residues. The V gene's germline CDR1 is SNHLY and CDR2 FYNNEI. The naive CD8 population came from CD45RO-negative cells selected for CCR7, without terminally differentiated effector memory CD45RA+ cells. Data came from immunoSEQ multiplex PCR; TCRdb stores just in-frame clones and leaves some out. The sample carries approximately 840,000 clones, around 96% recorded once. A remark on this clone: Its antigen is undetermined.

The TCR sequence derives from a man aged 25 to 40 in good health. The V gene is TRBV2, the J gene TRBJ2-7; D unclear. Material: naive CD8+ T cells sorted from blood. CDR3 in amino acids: CASSGPDSYEQYF. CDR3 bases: TGTGCCAGCAGTGGTCCAGACTCCTACGAGCAGTACTTC.